A single sample gave rise to the 19 T cell receptor beta chains below, sequenced in a study of cytomegalovirus exposure and HLA in healthy donors. PCR was performed using 60 Vbeta and 13 Jbeta primers. Produced via immunoSEQ multiplex PCR; TCRdb's table is partial and in-frame only. Found here are roughly 100,000 clones, around 80% of them singletons; the top ten hold roughly 3.9%. Sequenced input: PBMCs. The receptors come from a man aged 55-75 years in good health and CMV-seronegative.

The chain recombines TRBV29-1 with TRBJ1-2; 8 nucleotides match TRBD1. V lost 4 bases and J lost 2; bases outside the gene matches: 6. This CDR3 comprises 14 residues. Germline CDR1 reads SQVTM; CDR2 reads ANQGSEA. The CDR3 sequence: CSVVGQGANYGYTF. The CDR3, as DNA: TGCAGCGTTGTGGGGCAGGGGGCGAACTATGGCTACACCTTC.

This rearrangement joins TRBV6-6 to TRBJ2-2, with TRBD1 identical over 7 bases. J gave up 3 bases and V 8 bases, and 0 bases lay outside the gene matches. The germline V gene encodes CDR1 MNHNY and CDR2 SVGAGI (reference sequence). The length of the CDR3 is 12 residues. The CDR3: CASGTDTGELFF. CDR3 in DNA: TGTGCCAGCGGGACAGACACCGGGGAGCTGTTTTTT.

The genes are TRBV19 and TRBJ2-1; 9 bases agree with TRBD2. CDR3 length: 15 amino acids. After removal of 5 bases from V and 4 bases from J, the junction contained 6 bases not matched to a gene. Germline-derived CDR1 and CDR2 are LNHDA and SQIVND (reference sequence). The CDR3 is CASSYRLADYNEQFF. CDR3 DNA sequence: TGTGCCAGTAGTTACAGACTAGCGGATTACAATGAGCAGTTCTTC.

This chain uses TRBV15 with TRBJ2-5, with 8 bases lining up with TRBD2. Germline loops: CDR1 LNHNV, CDR2 YYDKDF (reference sequence). The CDR3 is 14 amino acids. The trim removed 6 bases at V and 0 bases at J, leaving 3 bases unmatched. This chain's CDR3 is CATRRGGHQETQYF. As DNA, the CDR3 is TGTGCCACCAGACGGGGGGGCCACCAAGAGACCCAGTACTTC.

The rearrangement joins TRBV6-1 to TRBJ1-5; D is possibly TRBD1 (5 bases). This CDR3 has 15 residues. V dropped 3 bases and J dropped 3 bases, with 12 bases sitting between them. CDR1 is MNHNS, CDR2 SASEGT, per germline. This chain's CDR3 is CASSDLGRYNQPQHF. CDR3 nucleotides: TGTGCCAGCAGTGATCTGGGGCGCTACAATCAGCCCCAGCATTTT.

The rearrangement uses TRBV13 and TRBJ2-5; TRBD1 aligns across 10 bases. After removal of 3 bases from V and 2 bases from J, the junction contained 3 bases not matched to a gene. Germline V CDR1 and CDR2: PRHDT, FYEKMQ (reference sequence). CDR3 length: 15 amino acids. The CDR3 region has the DNA TGTGCCAGCAGCTTTGGGACAGGGGCACAAGAGACCCAGTACTTC. It is translated as CASSFGTGAQETQYF.

This clone was recorded a few times. The chain uses TRBV13 and TRBJ1-1, with D possibly TRBD1 on 5 matching bases. The V end was cut by 0 bases, the J end by 6 bases, with 20 bases between. The germline CDR1 and CDR2 sequences are PRHDT and FYEKMQ (reference sequence). This CDR3 contains 17 residues. CDR3 sequence reads: CASSLGVAGTLRAEAFF. CDR3 bases: TGTGCCAGCAGCTTAGGGGTTGCCGGGACTCTCCGGGCTGAAGCTTTCTTT.

The chain joins TRBV5-1 to TRBJ2-3, with 10 bases aligning to TRBD2. CDR3 length: 17 amino acids. V lost 2 bases, J lost 6 bases, and 12 bases stayed unmatched. CDR1 SGHRS and CDR2 YFSETQ come from the germline V gene. The CDR3 region has the DNA TGCGCCAGCAGCTTAGGGCCGGGGACTAGCGTAAGGGATACGCAGTATTTT. Residues: CASSLGPGTSVRDTQYF.

This chain joins TRBV7-8 and TRBJ1-1, with D possibly being TRBD1 (6 bases). The CDR3 sequence is 14 residues long. Trimming pared 5 bases from V and 0 bases from J, leaving 10 bases between. Germline CDR1 reads SGHVS; CDR2 reads FQNEAQ. CDR3 residues: CASSRGGVNTEAFF. DNA of the CDR3: TGTGCCAGCAGCCGGGGGGGCGTGAACACTGAAGCTTTCTTT.

V and J are TRBV5-1 and TRBJ2-5; 11 bases agree with TRBD2. CDR1 SGHRS and CDR2 YFSETQ come from the germline V gene. The CDR3 has 17 amino acids. V was clipped by 3 bases and J by 1 base; unmatched bases: 8. CDR3 DNA sequence: TGCGCCAGCAGCTCCGCCTTACTAGCGGGGGCCCAAGAGACCCAGTACTTC. Amino acids: CASSSALLAGAQETQYF.

This chain links TRBV6-5 with TRBJ2-7; D is uncertain. Germline loops: CDR1 MNHEY, CDR2 SVGAGI. V was cut by 2 bases and J by 0 bases, with 8 bases left in between. The CDR3 contains 14 residues. The CDR3 reads CASSYRGFSYEQYF. CDR3 nucleotide sequence: TGTGCCAGCAGTTACCGAGGATTCTCCTACGAGCAGTACTTC.

The rearrangement joins TRBV5-6 to TRBJ2-6, with a possible D match to TRBD2 (5 bases). V gave up 4 bases and J gave up 3 bases, with 11 bases separating them. The CDR3 loop spans 15 amino acids. Germline V gene lookup returns CDR1 SGHDT and CDR2 YYEEEE. The CDR3 DNA reads as TGTGCCAGCAGCAGAGGGTTTTATGGGGCCAACGTCCTGACTTTC. Residues: CASSRGFYGANVLTF.

The rearrangement joins TRBV2 to TRBJ1-2; 7 bases match TRBD1. Germline V gene data show CDR1 as SNHLY and CDR2 as FYNNEI. The CDR3 is 13 residues long. CDR3 sequence: CASPGQSNYGYTF. For the CDR3, the DNA is TGTGCAAGCCCGGGACAGAGTAACTATGGCTACACCTTC.

The V call is TRBV30, the J call TRBJ2-1; D perhaps matches TRBD1 (6 bases). This CDR3 is built from 13 residues. Per the germline V gene, CDR1 is GTSNPN and CDR2 is SVGIG (reference sequence). The V end lost 2 bases, the J end lost 11 bases, and 16 bases lay between the germline ends. The CDR3 nucleotides are TGTGCCTGGAGTCCAAACGTTCAGGGGAAGCAGTTCTTC. Its protein is CAWSPNVQGKQFF.

This rearrangement joins TRBV6-5 to TRBJ1-2; TRBD1 matches at 7 bases. Trimming removed 6 bases from V and 2 bases from J; junction bases left unmatched: 9. The CDR3 runs 15 residues. CDR1 is MNHEY, CDR2 SVGAGI, per germline. The CDR3 sequence is CASSFNGQANYGYTF. The CDR3 nucleotides are TGTGCCAGCAGCTTTAATGGACAGGCGAACTATGGCTACACCTTC.

This chain uses TRBV5-1 with TRBJ2-7; TRBD2 matches at 9 bases. The V gene end was trimmed by 4 bases and the J gene end by 2 bases; junction bases not matched to a gene: 7. The germline CDR1 and CDR2 sequences are SGHRS and YFSETQ. The CDR3 is made up of 15 amino acids. Written as DNA, the CDR3 is TGCGCCAGCAGCCTCGGGACTAGCAGTCCCTACGAGCAGTACTTC. It codes for CASSLGTSSPYEQYF.

CDR3 nucleotides: TGTGCCTGGAGTCGGGAGGGGACCCCACTCTCTGGGGCCAACGTCCTGACTTTC. Translated: CAWSREGTPLSGANVLTF. The rearrangement uses TRBV30 and TRBJ2-6; TRBD2 matches 8 bases. The CDR3 is 18 residues long. From germline, CDR1 is GTSNPN and CDR2 SVGIG (reference sequence). The J segment lost 0 bases and the V segment lost 2 bases, leaving 9 bases of the junction unmatched.

The chain links TRBV19 to TRBJ2-1; 9 bases fit TRBD1. V was clipped by 5 bases and J by 9 bases; unmatched bases: 11. Germline V gene lookup returns CDR1 LNHDA and CDR2 SQIVND (reference sequence). This CDR3 spans 15 amino acids. CDR3 residues: CASSSRDRVVGEQFF. The CDR3 DNA is TGTGCCAGTAGTTCCCGGGACAGGGTTGTGGGTGAGCAGTTCTTC. The variable domain in full, completed from reference TRBV19 and TRBJ2-1, reads DGGITQSPKYLFRKEGQNVTLSCEQNLNHDAMYWYRQDPGQGLRLIYYSQIVNDFQKGDIAEGYSVSREKKESFPLTVTSAQKNPTAFYLCASSSRDRVVGEQFFGPGTRLTVL.

The chain recombines TRBV4-1 with TRBJ1-1; D gene uncertain. The CDR3 spans 15 residues. V lost 0 bases to trimming and J lost 1 base, with 9 bases between them. The V gene's germline CDR1 is MGHRA and CDR2 YSYEKL. The chain's CDR3 is CASSQEGSGNTEAFF. The CDR3 nucleotides are TGCGCCAGCAGCCAAGAAGGTTCAGGGAACACTGAAGCTTTCTTT.